A single sample gave rise to the 27 T cell receptor beta chains below, sequenced in a study of blood T cell repertoires in COVID-19. The method was immunoSEQ multiplex PCR; TCRdb's version includes in-frame clones alone and lacks a portion of them. The sample lists 100,000 to 150,000 clones, around 83% occurring once. Sequenced material: peripheral blood. Source of these receptors: a man older than 75 with active or convalescent COVID-19.

The CDR3 region has the DNA TGTGCCAGCACCATTTTGACGGGTTCACCCCTCCACTTT. Its translation is CASTILTGSPLHF. The V call is TRBV7-2, the J call TRBJ1-6; D remains unclear. There are 13 residues in the CDR3. The germline V and J ends were trimmed by 7 bases and 9 bases, with 13 bases remaining between them. Germline CDR1 SGHTA, CDR2 FQGNSA.

The V and J genes are TRBV5-4 and TRBJ1-1; tentatively, D is TRBD1 (6 bases). Germline V CDR1 and CDR2: SGHNT, YYREEE (reference sequence). Between the trimmed V and J ends, which lost 0 bases and 2 bases, there was a span of 8 bases. The CDR3 has 14 residues. The CDR3 reads CASSLGTANTEAFF. CDR3 nucleotide sequence: TGTGCCAGCAGCTTGGGGACAGCCAACACTGAAGCTTTCTTT.

This chain connects TRBV19 to TRBJ2-7; 9 bases agree with TRBD2. The CDR3 is 14 amino acids. The germline V gene encodes CDR1 LNHDA and CDR2 SQIVND (reference sequence). After removal of 3 bases from V and 3 bases from J, the junction contained 3 bases not matched to a gene. The CDR3 here is CASSMGTSIYEQYF. The CDR3 DNA reads as TGTGCCAGTAGTATGGGGACTAGCATCTACGAGCAGTACTTC.

The CDR3 region is CAISPQVSGNTIYF. CDR3 DNA sequence: TGTGCCATCAGTCCTCAGGTCTCTGGAAACACCATATATTTT. The V and J genes are TRBV10-3 and TRBJ1-3; unclear D gene. This CDR3 region has 14 residues. Germline V CDR1 and CDR2: ENHRY, SYGVKD. Trimming pared 5 bases from V and 0 bases from J, leaving 8 bases between.

The rearrangement joins TRBV10-3 to TRBJ1-5, with 8 bases lining up with TRBD1. The CDR3 totals 16 residues. The junction had 3 bases not matched to a gene; V was cut back by 0 bases and J by 2 bases. Germline V gene data show CDR1 as ENHRY and CDR2 as SYGVKD. This chain's CDR3 is CAISESGTGRNQPQHF. As DNA, the CDR3 is TGTGCCATCAGTGAGTCCGGGACAGGCCGCAATCAGCCCCAGCATTTT.

The J gene is TRBJ2-7, the V gene TRBV4-1, with D tentatively TRBD1 (5 bases). Deletions cut 4 bases from V and 0 bases from J, with 10 bases between. This CDR3 is built from 14 residues. CDR1 MGHRA and CDR2 YSYEKL come from the germline V gene. The CDR3: CASSPWGTSYEQYF. CDR3 nucleotide sequence: TGCGCCAGCAGCCCGTGGGGCACCTCCTACGAGCAGTACTTC.

This CDR3 is CASSNYKNTEAFF. CDR3 bases: TGTGCCAGCAGTAACTACAAGAACACTGAAGCTTTCTTT. The chain joins TRBV2 to TRBJ1-1; no reliable D call. The length of the CDR3 is 13 residues. Germline V gene sequence: CDR1 SNHLY, CDR2 FYNNEI. Trimming took off 5 bases at V and 1 base at J, with 8 bases between the two ends.

This chain joins TRBV5-1 and TRBJ1-6, with no clear D. This CDR3 is 13 amino acids long. In germline, CDR1 is SGHRS, CDR2 YFSETQ. V was trimmed by 3 bases and J by 7 bases, leaving 8 bases between them. The CDR3 region is CASSSTQNSPLHF. CDR3 sequence (DNA): TGCGCCAGCAGCTCTACCCAAAATTCACCCCTCCACTTT.

The V call is TRBV9, the J call TRBJ1-3; 8 bases map to TRBD1. This CDR3 contains 17 residues. Germline V gives CDR1 SGDLS, CDR2 YYNGEE. With V trimmed by 4 bases and J by 0 bases, 9 bases remained unmatched. CDR3 residues: CASSPPGTGISGNTIYF. DNA of the CDR3: TGTGCCAGCAGCCCTCCAGGGACAGGCATCTCTGGAAACACCATATATTTT.

This chain uses TRBV9 with TRBJ2-3, with TRBD1 matching over 9 bases. Germline loops: CDR1 SGDLS, CDR2 YYNGEE. Unmatched junction bases numbered 7, after V lost 1 base and J lost 4 bases. The CDR3 runs 16 residues. CDR3 in DNA: TGTGCCAGCAGCGTATCCGTCCGGACAGGGGCAGATACGCAGTATTTT. Its translation is CASSVSVRTGADTQYF.

The J gene is TRBJ1-6, the V gene TRBV7-8; weak D call: TRBD1 (6 bases). Germline assignment: CDR1 SGHVS and CDR2 FQNEAQ. With 5 bases removed from V and 10 bases from J, the gap between germline ends came to 15 bases. The CDR3 runs to 14 residues. The DNA for the CDR3 is TGTGCCAGCAGCCTCAGCGGCGGGGGCTCACCCCTCCACTTT. As protein: CASSLSGGGSPLHF.

The chain carries TRBV2 and TRBJ2-7; TRBD2 matches 9 bases. CDR1 and CDR2 from the germline V gene are SNHLY and FYNNEI. This CDR3 has 14 residues. Germline trimming cut 5 bases from V and 7 bases from J; bases unmatched to any gene: 9. The CDR3 spells CASSPGTSLREQYF. CDR3 bases: TGTGCCAGCAGTCCCGGGACTAGCTTGAGGGAGCAGTACTTC.

This clone has just one count. V is TRBV6-5 and J is TRBJ1-5; D gene unclear. The CDR3 extends over 11 amino acids. V was pared by 6 bases and J by 6 bases, with 6 bases between. Germline CDR1 MNHEY, CDR2 SVGAGI. DNA of the CDR3: TGTGCCAGCAGAGGGAGTCAGCCCCAGCATTTT. Protein sequence: CASRGSQPQHF.

The chain uses TRBV11-2 and TRBJ1-2, with 10 bases lining up with TRBD1. Germline V gene lookup returns CDR1 SGHAT and CDR2 FQNNGV. The CDR3 length is 14 residues. J gave up 8 bases and V 5 bases, and 8 bases lay outside the gene matches. For the CDR3, the DNA is TGTGCCAGCAGCATGACAGGGGGCGCCCGGGGCTACACCTTC. The encoded protein is CASSMTGGARGYTF.

The chain couples TRBV27 to TRBJ2-7; 8 positions match TRBD1. Losses at the gene ends were 6 bases for V and 0 bases for J; bases not matched to a gene: 10. The V gene's germline CDR1 is MNHEY and CDR2 SMNVEV (reference sequence). This CDR3 contains 16 residues. CDR3 amino acids: CASRRSRDRSSYEQYF. The CDR3 DNA is TGTGCCAGCAGACGCAGCCGGGACAGGTCCTCCTACGAGCAGTACTTC.

The V and J genes are TRBV11-2 and TRBJ2-5; 8 positions match TRBD1. In germline, CDR1 is SGHAT, CDR2 FQNNGV. Germline trimming cut 2 bases from V and 7 bases from J; bases unmatched to any gene: 12. The CDR3 contains 16 residues. CDR3 sequence: CASSLMWPGQGGTQYF. DNA for the CDR3: TGTGCCAGCAGCTTAATGTGGCCCGGACAGGGCGGGACCCAGTACTTC.

The V gene is TRBV7-2, the J gene TRBJ2-4; 7 bases align to TRBD2. Germline CDR1 is SGHTA and CDR2 is FQGNSA. The CDR3 covers 11 residues. Trimming cost V 5 bases and J 8 bases; bases outside gene matches: 0. In DNA, the CDR3 is TGTGCCAGCAGCGCGGGGGACATTCAGTACTTC. Its translation is CASSAGDIQYF.

V is TRBV9 and J is TRBJ2-4; 7 bases match TRBD1. The CDR3 runs to 12 residues. The ends lost 4 bases at V and 11 bases at J; junction bases unmatched: 6. Germline V lookup: CDR1 SGDLS, CDR2 YYNGEE. CDR3 nucleotide sequence: TGTGCCAGCAGCACTAGGACAGGCCTTCAGTACTTC. Its translation is CASSTRTGLQYF. Supplemented by reference TRBV9 and TRBJ2-4, the full variable domain reads DSGVTQTPKHLITATGQRVTLRCSPRSGDLSVYWYQQSLDQGLQFLIQYYNGEERAKGNILERFSAQQFPDLHSELNLSSLELGDSALYFCASSTRTGLQYFGAGTRLSVL.

In the case of this clone: No conserved phenylalanine or tryptophan is present at the end of the CDR3, so a read error is the likely explanation. No DNA is shown, since the ends of the CDR3 on it are uncertain; the CDR3 is the one TCRdb lists. The rearrangement links TRBV19 to TRBJ1-4. Germline CDR1 reads LNHDA; CDR2 reads SQIVND (reference sequence). The CDR3 is made up of 8 amino acids, end residues included. CDR3 protein: CASSIPLC.

The sample holds one count of this clone. The CDR3 nucleotides read TGTGCCAGTACCCGACAGGCAGGCTATGGTGGGGCCAACGTCCTGACTTTC. It translates to CASTRQAGYGGANVLTF. This sequence joins TRBV19 and TRBJ2-6; D is perhaps TRBD1 (6 bases). The germline gives CDR1 LNHDA, CDR2 SQIVND (reference sequence). This CDR3 region has 17 residues. The germline V and J ends were trimmed by 7 bases and 3 bases, with 19 bases remaining between them.

On this clone: An end of the junction differs from the germline gene, which may be a read error. The CDR3 DNA reads as TGTGCTAGCAGCCCTTCTTTGCGGATGAACACTGAAGCTTTCTTT. Its translation: CASSPSLRMNTEAFF. V usage is TRBV7-7 and J usage is TRBJ1-1, with unresolved D. The CDR3 spans 15 residues. Germline-derived CDR1 and CDR2 are SSHAT and FNYEAQ (reference sequence).

V usage is TRBV6-2 or TRBV6-3 and J usage is TRBJ1-5; no firm D call. CDR1 MNHEY and CDR2 SVGEGT come from the germline V gene. The CDR3 has 12 residues. Trimming left V 6 bases short and J 5 bases short, with 8 bases between. The CDR3 region is CASSPRDQPQHF. Written as DNA, the CDR3 is TGTGCCAGCAGCCCTAGAGATCAGCCCCAGCATTTT.

The gene calls are TRBV29-1 and TRBJ2-1; D perhaps matches TRBD2 (6 bases). From germline, CDR1 is SQVTM and CDR2 ANQGSEA. V was trimmed by 2 bases and J by 0 bases, leaving 23 bases between them. CDR3 size: 19 residues. The DNA for the CDR3 is TGCAGCGTTGAACCACCGTTAAAAAACCTAGCGAGCTCCTACAATGAGCAGTTCTTC. Protein product: CSVEPPLKNLASSYNEQFF.

Worth noting for this clone: Its ends do not fully match the called genes, so a read error is possible. V is TRBV12-3 or TRBV12-4 and J is TRBJ1-2; 7 bases align to TRBD1. CDR3 length equals 12 residues. The CDR3 region is CASSLDPRTGSF. The CDR3 coding sequence is TGTGCCAGCAGTTTAGACCCGCGGACAGGTTCCTTC.

The chain has TRBV30 and TRBJ2-2; 13 nucleotides align to TRBD2. Germline CDR1 reads GTSNPN; CDR2 reads SVGIG (reference sequence). After removal of 3 bases from V and 6 bases from J, the junction contained 1 base not matched to a gene. The CDR3 has 14 residues. CDR3 residues: CAWRGLAGSGELFF. Written as DNA, the CDR3 is TGTGCCTGGAGGGGACTAGCGGGGTCCGGGGAGCTGTTTTTT.

This sequence joins TRBV7-7 and TRBJ2-1, with TRBD2 matching over 13 bases. The CDR3 has 15 amino acids. The junction had 7 bases not matched to a gene; V was cut back by 5 bases and J by 9 bases. Germline values: CDR1 SSHAT, CDR2 FNYEAQ (reference sequence). The CDR3 coding sequence is TGTGCCAGCAGCATGGGACTAGCGGGGTCCGGTGAGCAGTTCTTC. It encodes CASSMGLAGSGEQFF.

The rearrangement joins TRBV6-2 or TRBV6-3 to TRBJ2-1; D gene unclear. V was clipped by 3 bases and J by 4 bases, with 13 bases between them. The CDR3 covers 15 residues. Looked up from germline, CDR1 is MNHEY and CDR2 is SVGEGT. The CDR3 is CASSYYDPGYNEQFF. The DNA for the CDR3 is TGTGCCAGCAGTTATTATGACCCAGGATACAATGAGCAGTTCTTC.